The source of this T cell receptor (beta chain) is a study of CD8 T cells in Susac syndrome. Random hexamers were used to reverse transcribe the RNA input (about 0.45 to 1 ug). Amplification of TCR beta CDR3 was carried out by immunoSEQ multiplex PCR, which covered 54 Vbeta and 13 Jbeta segments. TCRdb itself ran the immunoSEQ multiplex PCR reads through MiXCR, one entry per CDR3 protein. The sample lists roughly 200,000 distinct CDR3 sequences, 85% to 95% occurring once. In germline, CDR1 is SGHRS, CDR2 YFSETQ. This CDR3 is built from 12 residues. V lost 0 bases to trimming and J lost 7 bases, with 8 bases between them.

This TCR came from a human donor in good health. V is TRBV5-1 and J is TRBJ2-7; D remains ambiguous. Sequenced sample: CD4+ T cells from PBMCs. The CDR3 loop is CASSLVREEQYF. CDR3 coding DNA: TGCGCCAGCAGCTTGGTGCGAGAGGAGCAGTACTTC.